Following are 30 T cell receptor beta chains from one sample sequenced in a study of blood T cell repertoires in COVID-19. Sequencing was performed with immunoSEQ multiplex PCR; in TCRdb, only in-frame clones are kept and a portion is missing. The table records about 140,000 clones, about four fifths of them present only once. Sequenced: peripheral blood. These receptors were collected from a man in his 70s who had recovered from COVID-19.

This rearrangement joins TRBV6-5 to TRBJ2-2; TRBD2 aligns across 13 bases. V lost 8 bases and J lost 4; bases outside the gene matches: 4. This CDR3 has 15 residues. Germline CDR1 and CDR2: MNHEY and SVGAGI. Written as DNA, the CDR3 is TGTGCCAGCGGTACTAGCGGGAGGGCCACCGGGGAGCTGTTTTTT. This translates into CASGTSGRATGELFF.

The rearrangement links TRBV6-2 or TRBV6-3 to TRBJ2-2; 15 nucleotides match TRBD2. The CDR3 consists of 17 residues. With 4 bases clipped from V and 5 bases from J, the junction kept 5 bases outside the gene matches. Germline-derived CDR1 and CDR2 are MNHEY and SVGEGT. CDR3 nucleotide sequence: TGTGCCAGCAGTTGGACTAGCGGGAGGGCCAGTACCGGGGAGCTGTTTTTT. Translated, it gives CASSWTSGRASTGELFF.

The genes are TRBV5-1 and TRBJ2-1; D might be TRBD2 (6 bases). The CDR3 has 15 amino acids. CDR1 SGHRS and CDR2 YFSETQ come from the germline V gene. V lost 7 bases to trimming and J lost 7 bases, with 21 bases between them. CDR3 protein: CASRSWRGSMNEQFF. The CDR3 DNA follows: TGCGCCAGCCGGTCGTGGAGGGGCAGTATGAATGAGCAGTTCTTC.

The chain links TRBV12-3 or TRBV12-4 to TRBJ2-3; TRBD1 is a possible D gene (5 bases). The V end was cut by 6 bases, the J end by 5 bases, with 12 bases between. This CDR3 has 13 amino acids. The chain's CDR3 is CASRDSIQDTQYF. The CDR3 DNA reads TGTGCCAGCAGAGACAGTATACAAGATACGCAGTATTTT.

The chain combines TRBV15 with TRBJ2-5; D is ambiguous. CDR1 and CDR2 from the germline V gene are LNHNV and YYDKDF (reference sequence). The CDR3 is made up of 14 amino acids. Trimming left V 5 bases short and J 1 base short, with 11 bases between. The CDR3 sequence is CATSVSRSQETQYF. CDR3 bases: TGTGCCACCAGCGTTTCTAGGAGCCAAGAGACCCAGTACTTC.

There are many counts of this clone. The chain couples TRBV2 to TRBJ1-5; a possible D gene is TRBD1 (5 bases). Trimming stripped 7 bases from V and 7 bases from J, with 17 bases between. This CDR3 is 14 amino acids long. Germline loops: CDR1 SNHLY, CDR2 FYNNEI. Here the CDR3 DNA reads TGTGCCAGCACCCGAACCGGGGGTGGGCAGCCCCAGCATTTT. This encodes CASTRTGGGQPQHF.

Written as DNA, the CDR3 is TGTGCCAGCAGTTTAGGAGTCACGCAGTATTTT. This gives the protein CASSLGVTQYF. V gene TRBV12-3 or TRBV12-4 combines with J gene TRBJ2-3; D call uncertain. Trimming cost V 1 base and J 9 bases, with 5 bases left between them. CDR3 size: 11 residues.

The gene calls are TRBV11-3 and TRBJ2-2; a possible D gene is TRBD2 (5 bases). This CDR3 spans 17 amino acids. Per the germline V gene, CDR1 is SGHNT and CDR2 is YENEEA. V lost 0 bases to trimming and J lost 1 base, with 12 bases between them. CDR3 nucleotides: TGTGCCAGCAGCTTAGATCAAGCGAGGGAGAACACCGGGGAGCTGTTTTTT. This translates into CASSLDQARENTGELFF.

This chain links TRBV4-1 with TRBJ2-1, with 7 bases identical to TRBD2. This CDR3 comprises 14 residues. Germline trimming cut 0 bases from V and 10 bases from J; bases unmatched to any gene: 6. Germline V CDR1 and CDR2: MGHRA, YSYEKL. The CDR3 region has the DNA TGCGCCAGCAGCCAAGATGTTGCCGGGAGGGAGCAGTTCTTC. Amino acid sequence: CASSQDVAGREQFF.

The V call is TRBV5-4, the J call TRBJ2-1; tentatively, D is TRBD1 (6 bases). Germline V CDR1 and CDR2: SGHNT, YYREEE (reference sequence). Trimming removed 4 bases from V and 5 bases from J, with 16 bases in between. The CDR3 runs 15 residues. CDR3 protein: CASSAPGTRNNEQFF. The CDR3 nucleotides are TGTGCCAGCAGCGCACCCGGGACAAGAAACAATGAGCAGTTCTTC.

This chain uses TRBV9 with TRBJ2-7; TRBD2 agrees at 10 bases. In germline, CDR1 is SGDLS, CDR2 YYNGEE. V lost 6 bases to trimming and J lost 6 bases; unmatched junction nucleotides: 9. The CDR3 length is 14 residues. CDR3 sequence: CASNQGLAGAEQYF. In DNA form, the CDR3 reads TGTGCCAGCAACCAGGGGCTAGCGGGAGCCGAGCAGTACTTC.

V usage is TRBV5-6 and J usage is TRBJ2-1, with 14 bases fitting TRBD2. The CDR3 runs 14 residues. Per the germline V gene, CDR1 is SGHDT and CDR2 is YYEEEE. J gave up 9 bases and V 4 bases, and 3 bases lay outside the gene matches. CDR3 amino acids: CASSTGLAGVEQFF. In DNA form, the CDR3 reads TGTGCCAGCAGCACGGGACTAGCGGGAGTTGAGCAGTTCTTC. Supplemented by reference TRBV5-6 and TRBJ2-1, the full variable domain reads DAGVTQSPTHLIKTRGQQVTLRCSPKSGHDTVSWYQQALGQGPQFIFQYYEEEERQRGNFPDRFSGHQFPNYSSELNVNALLLGDSALYLCASSTGLAGVEQFFGPGTRLTVL.

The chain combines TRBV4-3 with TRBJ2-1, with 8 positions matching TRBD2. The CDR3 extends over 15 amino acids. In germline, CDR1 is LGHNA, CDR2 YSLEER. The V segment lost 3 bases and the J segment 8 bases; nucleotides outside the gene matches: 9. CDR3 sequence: CASSQRSTGGYEQFF. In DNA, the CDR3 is TGCGCCAGCAGCCAGCGCAGCACGGGAGGGTATGAGCAGTTCTTC.

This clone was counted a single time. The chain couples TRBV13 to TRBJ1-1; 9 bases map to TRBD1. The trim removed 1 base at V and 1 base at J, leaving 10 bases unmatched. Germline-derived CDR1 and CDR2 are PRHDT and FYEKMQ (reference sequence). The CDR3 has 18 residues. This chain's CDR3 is CASSLVGIWTGENTEAFF. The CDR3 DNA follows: TGTGCCAGCAGCTTAGTAGGGATTTGGACAGGGGAGAACACTGAAGCTTTCTTT. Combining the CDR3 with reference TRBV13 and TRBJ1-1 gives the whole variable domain AAGVIQSPRHLIKEKRETATLKCYPIPRHDTVYWYQQGPGQDPQFLISFYEKMQSDKGSIPDRFSAQQFSDYHSELNMSSLELGDSALYFCASSLVGIWTGENTEAFFGQGTRLTVV.

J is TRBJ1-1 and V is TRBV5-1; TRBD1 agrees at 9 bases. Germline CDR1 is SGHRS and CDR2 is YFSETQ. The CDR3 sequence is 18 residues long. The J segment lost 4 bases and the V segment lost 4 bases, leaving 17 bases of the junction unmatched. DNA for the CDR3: TGCGCCAGCAGCGTGCAACCCTTGACAGGGGGTAAAGGCACTGAAGCTTTCTTT. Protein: CASSVQPLTGGKGTEAFF.

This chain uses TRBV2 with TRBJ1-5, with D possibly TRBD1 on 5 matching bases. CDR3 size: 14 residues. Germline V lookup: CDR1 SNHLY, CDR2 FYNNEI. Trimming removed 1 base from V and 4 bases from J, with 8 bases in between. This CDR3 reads CASSEGGRNQPQHF. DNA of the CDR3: TGTGCCAGCAGTGAAGGGGGGAGGAATCAGCCCCAGCATTTT.

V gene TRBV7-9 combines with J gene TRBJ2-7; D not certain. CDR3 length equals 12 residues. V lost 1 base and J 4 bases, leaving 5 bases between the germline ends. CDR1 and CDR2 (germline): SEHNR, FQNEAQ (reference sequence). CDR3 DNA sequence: TGTGCCAGCAGCTTAGTGGCATACGAGCAGTACTTC. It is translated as CASSLVAYEQYF.

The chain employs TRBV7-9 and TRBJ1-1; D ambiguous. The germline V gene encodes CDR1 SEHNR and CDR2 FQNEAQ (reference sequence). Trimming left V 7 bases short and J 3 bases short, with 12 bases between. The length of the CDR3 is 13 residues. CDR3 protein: CASKTQEDTEAFF. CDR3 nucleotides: TGTGCCAGCAAAACCCAGGAGGACACTGAAGCTTTCTTT.

The CDR3 nucleotides read TGTGCCAGCAACAAGGGTGGACAGGGGTTTGCCGATGGCTACACCTTC. As protein: CASNKGGQGFADGYTF. The V gene is TRBV5-4, the J gene TRBJ1-2; 9 bases are shared with TRBD1. Germline lookup yields CDR1 SGHNT and CDR2 YYREEE (reference sequence). Germline trimming cut 6 bases from V and 6 bases from J; bases unmatched to any gene: 15. There are 16 residues in the CDR3.

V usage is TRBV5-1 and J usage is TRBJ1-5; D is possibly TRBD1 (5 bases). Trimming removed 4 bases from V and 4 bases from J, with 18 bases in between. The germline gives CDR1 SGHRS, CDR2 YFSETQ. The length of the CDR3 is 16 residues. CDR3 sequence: CASSPGGAGGNQPQHF. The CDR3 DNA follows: TGCGCCAGCAGCCCGGGCGGGGCAGGAGGGAATCAGCCCCAGCATTTT. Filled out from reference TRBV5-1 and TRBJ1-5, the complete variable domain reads KAGVTQTPRYLIKTRGQQVTLSCSPISGHRSVSWYQQTPGQGLQFLFEYFSETQRNKGNFPGRFSGRQFSNSRSEMNVSTLELGDSALYLCASSPGGAGGNQPQHFGDGTRLSIL.

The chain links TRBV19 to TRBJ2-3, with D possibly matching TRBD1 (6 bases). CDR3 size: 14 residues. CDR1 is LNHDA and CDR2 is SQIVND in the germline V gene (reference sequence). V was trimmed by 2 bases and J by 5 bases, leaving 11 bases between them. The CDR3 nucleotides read TGTGCCAGTAGTATAACAGGGTCGAAAGATACGCAGTATTTT. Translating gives CASSITGSKDTQYF.

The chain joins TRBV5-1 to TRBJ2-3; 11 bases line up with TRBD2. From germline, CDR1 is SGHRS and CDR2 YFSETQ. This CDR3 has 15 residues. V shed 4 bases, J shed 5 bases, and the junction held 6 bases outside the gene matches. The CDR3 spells CASSITSGSRDTQYF. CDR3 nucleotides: TGCGCCAGCAGCATTACTAGCGGGAGTAGAGATACGCAGTATTTT.

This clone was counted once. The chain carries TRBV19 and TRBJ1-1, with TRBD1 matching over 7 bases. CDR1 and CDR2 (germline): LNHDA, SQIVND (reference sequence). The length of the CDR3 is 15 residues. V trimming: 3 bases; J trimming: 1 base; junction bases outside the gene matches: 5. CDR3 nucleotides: TGTGCCAGTAGTATTGGGTCAGGGGGGAACACTGAAGCTTTCTTT. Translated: CASSIGSGGNTEAFF.

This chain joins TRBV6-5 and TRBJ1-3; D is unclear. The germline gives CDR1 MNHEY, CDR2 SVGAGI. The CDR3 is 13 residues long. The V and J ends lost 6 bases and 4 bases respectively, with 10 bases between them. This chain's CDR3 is CASSLTVGNTIYF. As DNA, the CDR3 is TGTGCCAGCAGCCTAACCGTAGGAAACACCATATATTTT.

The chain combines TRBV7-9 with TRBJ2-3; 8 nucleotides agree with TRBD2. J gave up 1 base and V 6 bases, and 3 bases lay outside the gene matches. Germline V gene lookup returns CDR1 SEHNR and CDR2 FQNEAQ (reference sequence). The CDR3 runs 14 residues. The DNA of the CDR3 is TGTGCCAGCAGAGGACTAGCAGGCACAGATACGCAGTATTTT. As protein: CASRGLAGTDTQYF.

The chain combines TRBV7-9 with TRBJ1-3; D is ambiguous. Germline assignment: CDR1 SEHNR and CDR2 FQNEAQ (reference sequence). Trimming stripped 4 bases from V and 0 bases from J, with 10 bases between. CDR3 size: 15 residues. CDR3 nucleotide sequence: TGTGCCAGCAGCTATCGGTCTTTCTCTGGAAACACCATATATTTT. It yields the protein CASSYRSFSGNTIYF.

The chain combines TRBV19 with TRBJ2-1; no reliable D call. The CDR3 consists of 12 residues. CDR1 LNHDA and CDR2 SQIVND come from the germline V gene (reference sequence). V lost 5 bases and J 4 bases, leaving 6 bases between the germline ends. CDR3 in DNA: TGTGCCAGTAGTTACTCTTACAATGAGCAGTTCTTC. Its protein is CASSYSYNEQFF.

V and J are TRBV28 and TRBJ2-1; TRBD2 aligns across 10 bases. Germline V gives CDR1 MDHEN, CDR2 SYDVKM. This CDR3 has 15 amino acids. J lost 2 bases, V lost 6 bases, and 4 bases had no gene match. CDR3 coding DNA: TGTGCCAGCAGAGCGGGAGGGATGACCTACAATGAGCAGTTCTTC. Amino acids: CASRAGGMTYNEQFF.

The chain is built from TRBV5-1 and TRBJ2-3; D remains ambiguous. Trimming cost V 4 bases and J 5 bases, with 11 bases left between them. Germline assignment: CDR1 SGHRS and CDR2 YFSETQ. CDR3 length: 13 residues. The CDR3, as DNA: TGCGCCAGCAGCCTTATACTTGGAGATACGCAGTATTTT. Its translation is CASSLILGDTQYF.

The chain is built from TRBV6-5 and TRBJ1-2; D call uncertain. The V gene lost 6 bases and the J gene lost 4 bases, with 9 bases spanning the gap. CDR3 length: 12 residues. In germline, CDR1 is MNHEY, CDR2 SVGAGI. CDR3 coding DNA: TGTGCCAGCAGCCCCTACGGCTATGGCTACACCTTC. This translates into CASSPYGYGYTF.